This entry lists 16 T cell receptor beta chains sequenced from one sample in a study of response to subunit inactivated influenza vaccine. TCRdb reprocessed the RT-PCR reads via MiXCR and lists one record per CDR3 protein. In the table there are approximately 530,000 distinct CDR3 sequences, over 10% of which are singletons. The input for sequencing was PBMCs from blood, taken around seven weeks after vaccination. The receptors come from a man aged 50-59 years who received an inactivated influenza vaccine.

The chain recombines TRBV6-2 or TRBV6-3 with TRBJ2-7, with D maybe TRBD2 (6 bases). Germline CDR1 and CDR2: MNHEY and SVGEGT. V dropped 0 bases and J dropped 2 bases, with 14 bases sitting between them. The CDR3 runs 16 residues. In DNA form, the CDR3 reads TGTGCCAGCAGTTACTCGATCATGGAGGGGCCCTACGAGCAGTACTTC. It is translated as CASSYSIMEGPYEQYF.

This clonotype was observed a few times. The V gene is TRBV4-3, the J gene TRBJ1-2; TRBD1 aligns across 10 bases. The CDR3 runs to 17 residues. Germline CDR1 is LGHNA and CDR2 is YSLEER. V was pared by 4 bases and J by 4 bases, with 12 bases of the junction left unmatched. This CDR3 is CASSRGQGTGDFYGYTF. CDR3 sequence (DNA): TGCGCCAGCAGCCGGGGACAGGGGACCGGAGACTTCTATGGCTACACCTTC.

This clonotype was seen a few times. The chain joins TRBV20-1 to TRBJ2-1, with TRBD1 matching 10 bases. The CDR3 is made up of 15 amino acids. The J segment lost 6 bases and the V segment lost 5 bases, leaving 10 bases of the junction unmatched. CDR1 and CDR2 from the germline V gene are DFQATT and SNEGSKA (reference sequence). The CDR3 here is CSARTGGMGSNEQFF. The CDR3 coding sequence is TGCAGTGCTCGGACAGGGGGAATGGGTTCCAATGAGCAGTTCTTC.

This clonotype has at least ten counts. V is TRBV12-3 or TRBV12-4 and J is TRBJ1-5; TRBD1 might be the D (6 bases). V dropped 7 bases and J dropped 3 bases, with 19 bases sitting between them. This CDR3 is built from 16 residues. The CDR3, as DNA: TGTGCCAGCAACACCGGGGGCGCGGGGCCCAATCAGCCCCAGCATTTT. Amino acids: CASNTGGAGPNQPQHF.

In its sample, this clonotype was seen a few times. V gene TRBV20-1 combines with J gene TRBJ2-4; possibly TRBD1 for D (6 bases). V was clipped by 0 bases and J by 0 bases, with 18 bases between them. The CDR3 totals 18 residues. Germline lookup yields CDR1 DFQATT and CDR2 SNEGSKA (reference sequence). The CDR3, as DNA: TGCAGTGCTAGAGAGATATCCACGACACAGGGAGCCAAAAACATTCAGTACTTC. Translated, it gives CSAREISTTQGAKNIQYF.

CDR3 residues: CASSLANTETQYF. DNA of the CDR3: TGTGCCAGCAGCTTGGCCAATACCGAGACCCAGTACTTC. The chain carries TRBV5-6 and TRBJ2-5; D unclear. The CDR3 spans 13 residues. The germline V gene encodes CDR1 SGHDT and CDR2 YYEEEE. V gave up 0 bases and J gave up 5 bases, with 8 bases separating them. Together with reference TRBV5-6 and TRBJ2-5, the CDR3 gives the full variable domain: DAGVTQSPTHLIKTRGQQVTLRCSPKSGHDTVSWYQQALGQGPQFIFQYYEEEERQRGNFPDRFSGHQFPNYSSELNVNALLLGDSALYLCASSLANTETQYFGPGTRLLVL.

This clonotype was recorded at least ten times. V gene TRBV12-3 or TRBV12-4 combines with J gene TRBJ2-1; unclear D gene. The length of the CDR3 is 13 residues. V was trimmed by 6 bases and J by 5 bases, leaving 11 bases between them. DNA of the CDR3: TGTGCCAGCAGCACGTACGGTAACAATGAGCAGTTCTTC. Translated, it gives CASSTYGNNEQFF.

This clonotype showed up just a few times. This chain connects TRBV20-1 to TRBJ2-7; tentatively, D is TRBD1 (5 bases). Germline V gives CDR1 DFQATT, CDR2 SNEGSKA (reference sequence). The CDR3 sequence is 16 residues long. V was clipped by 0 bases and J by 2 bases, with 17 bases between them. CDR3 sequence (DNA): TGCAGTGCTAGAGATTACGAGAAGGGGAACACCTACGAGCAGTACTTC. Translated, it gives CSARDYEKGNTYEQYF.

The rearrangement uses TRBV27 and TRBJ2-1; possibly TRBD1 for D (6 bases). The CDR3 consists of 14 residues. V lost 3 bases and J 8 bases, leaving 14 bases between the germline ends. The V gene's germline CDR1 is MNHEY and CDR2 SMNVEV (reference sequence). For the CDR3, the DNA is TGTGCCAGCAGTTTGGGACAAGCGGTCGATGAGCAGTTCTTC. Translation: CASSLGQAVDEQFF.

The chain uses TRBV4-1 and TRBJ2-7; unclear D gene. The germline gives CDR1 MGHRA, CDR2 YSYEKL. Trimming took off 4 bases at V and 3 bases at J, with 25 bases between the two ends. The CDR3 is 18 residues long. CDR3 nucleotides: TGCGCCAGCAGCCCATTCATAGGACGGCCTGCTAGGGTCTACGAGCAGTACTTC. It codes for CASSPFIGRPARVYEQYF.

This clonotype was picked up a small number of times. The rearrangement joins TRBV28 to TRBJ1-6; 8 bases map to TRBD1. This CDR3 spans 12 amino acids. Germline CDR1 reads MDHEN; CDR2 reads SYDVKM. The trim removed 8 bases at V and 13 bases at J, leaving 7 bases unmatched. CDR3 sequence reads: CASGGTGSPLHF. The CDR3 DNA reads TGTGCCAGCGGGGGGACAGGATCGCCCCTCCACTTT.

CDR3 loop: CASSPSTVVEGYTF. The CDR3 DNA reads TGTGCCAGCAGCCCCTCGACGGTGGTAGAAGGCTACACCTTC. The chain couples TRBV7-2 to TRBJ1-2; D gene ambiguous. CDR3 size: 14 residues. Germline V lookup: CDR1 SGHTA, CDR2 FQGNSA. V was trimmed by 5 bases and J by 8 bases, leaving 18 bases between them.

CDR3 sequence: CASSYVDYLQYF. The CDR3, as DNA: TGTGCCAGCAGTTACGTCGACTACTTGCAGTATTTT. The chain employs TRBV6-6 and TRBJ2-3; D might be TRBD2 (5 bases). CDR1 and CDR2 (germline): MNHNY, SVGAGI (reference sequence). Trimming cost V 2 bases and J 11 bases, with 11 bases left between them. The CDR3 loop spans 12 amino acids.

This clonotype was picked up a small number of times. The chain carries TRBV5-5 and TRBJ1-2; TRBD1 is a possible D gene (6 bases). The CDR3 length is 15 residues. Trimming shortened V by 2 bases and J by 4 bases, and 15 bases separated the two germline ends. The germline V gene has CDR1 SGHKS and CDR2 YYEKEE (reference sequence). The CDR3 DNA reads as TGTGCCAGCAGCTTCAGTTCGGGGGGCGGCTATGGCTACACCTTC. It yields the protein CASSFSSGGGYGYTF. The whole variable domain, remainder taken from reference TRBV5-5 and TRBJ1-2, is DAGVTQSPTHLIKTRGQQVTLRCSPISGHKSVSWYQQVLGQGPQFIFQYYEKEERGRGNFPDRFSARQFPNYSSELNVNALLLGDSALYLCASSFSSGGGYGYTFGSGTRLTVV.

The chain links TRBV29-1 to TRBJ2-2; D could derive from TRBD1 or TRBD2 (5 bases each). Germline V gene sequence: CDR1 SQVTM, CDR2 ANQGSEA. Trimming took 7 bases from V and 0 from J, leaving 12 bases between them. The CDR3 has 14 residues. CDR3 sequence (DNA): TGCAGCGCCGGGGCGGCCTCGAACACCGGGGAGCTGTTTTTT. Translation gives CSAGAASNTGELFF.

This clonotype was counted at least ten times. V and J are TRBV5-6 and TRBJ2-2, with D possibly TRBD2 on 5 matching bases. Trimming took 3 bases from V and 4 from J, leaving 10 bases between them. The CDR3 runs to 14 residues. Germline V lookup: CDR1 SGHDT, CDR2 YYEEEE. The DNA of the CDR3 is TGTGCCAGCAGCTGGGGAGCAAGCACCGGGGAGCTGTTTTTT. Translated, it gives CASSWGASTGELFF.